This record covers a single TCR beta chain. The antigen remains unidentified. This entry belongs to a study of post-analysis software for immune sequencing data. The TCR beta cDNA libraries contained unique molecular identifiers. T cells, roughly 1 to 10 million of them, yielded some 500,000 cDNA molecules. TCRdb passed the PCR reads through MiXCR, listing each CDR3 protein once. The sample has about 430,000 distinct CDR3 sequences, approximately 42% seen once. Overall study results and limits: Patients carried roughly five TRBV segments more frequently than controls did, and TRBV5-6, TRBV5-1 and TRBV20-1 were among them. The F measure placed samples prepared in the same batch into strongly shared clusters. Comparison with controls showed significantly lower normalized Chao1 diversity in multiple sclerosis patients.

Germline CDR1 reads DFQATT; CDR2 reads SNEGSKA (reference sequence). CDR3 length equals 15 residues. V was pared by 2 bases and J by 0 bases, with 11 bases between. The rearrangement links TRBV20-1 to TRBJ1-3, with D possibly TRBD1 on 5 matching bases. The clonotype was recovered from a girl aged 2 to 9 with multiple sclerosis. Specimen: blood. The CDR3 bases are TGCAGTGCTAGACTCTGGACAATCTCTGGAAACACCATATATTTT. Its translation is CSARLWTISGNTIYF.